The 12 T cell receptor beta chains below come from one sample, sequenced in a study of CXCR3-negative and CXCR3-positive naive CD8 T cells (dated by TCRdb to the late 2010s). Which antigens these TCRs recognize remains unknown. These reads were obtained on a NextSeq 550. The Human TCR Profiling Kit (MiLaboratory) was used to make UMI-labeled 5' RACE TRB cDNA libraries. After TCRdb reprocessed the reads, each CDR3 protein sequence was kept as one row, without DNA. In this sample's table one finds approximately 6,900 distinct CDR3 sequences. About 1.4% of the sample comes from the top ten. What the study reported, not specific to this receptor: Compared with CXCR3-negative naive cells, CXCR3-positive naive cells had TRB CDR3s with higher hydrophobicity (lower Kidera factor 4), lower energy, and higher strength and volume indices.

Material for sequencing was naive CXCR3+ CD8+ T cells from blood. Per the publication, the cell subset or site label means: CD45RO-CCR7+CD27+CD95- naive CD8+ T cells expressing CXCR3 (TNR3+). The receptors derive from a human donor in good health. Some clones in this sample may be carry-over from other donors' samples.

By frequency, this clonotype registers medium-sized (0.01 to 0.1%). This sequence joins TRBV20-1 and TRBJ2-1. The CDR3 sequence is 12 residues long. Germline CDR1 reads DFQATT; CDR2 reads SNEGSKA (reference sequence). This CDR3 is CSARMPGDEQFF.

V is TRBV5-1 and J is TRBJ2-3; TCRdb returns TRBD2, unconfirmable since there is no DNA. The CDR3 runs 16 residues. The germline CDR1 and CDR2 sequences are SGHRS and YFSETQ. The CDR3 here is CASSLAFSGAADTQYF.

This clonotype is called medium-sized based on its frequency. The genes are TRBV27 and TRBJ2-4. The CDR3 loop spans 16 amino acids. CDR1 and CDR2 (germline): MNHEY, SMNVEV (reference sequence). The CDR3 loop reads CASSLSIPLAKNIQYF.

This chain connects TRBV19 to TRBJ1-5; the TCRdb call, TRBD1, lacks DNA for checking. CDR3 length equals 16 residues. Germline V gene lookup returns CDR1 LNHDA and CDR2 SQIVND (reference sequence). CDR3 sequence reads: CASSFDRVNSNQPQHF.

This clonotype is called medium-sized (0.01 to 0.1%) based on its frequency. The CDR3 loop is CAWHNREKNTGELFF. V gene TRBV30 combines with J gene TRBJ2-2; absent DNA, TCRdb's TRBD1 call cannot be checked. Germline assignment: CDR1 GTSNPN and CDR2 SVGIG (reference sequence). The CDR3 has 15 residues.

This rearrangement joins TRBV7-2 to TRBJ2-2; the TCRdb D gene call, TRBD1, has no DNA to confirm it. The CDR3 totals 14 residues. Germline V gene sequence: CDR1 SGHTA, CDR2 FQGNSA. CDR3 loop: CASSADRVGGELFF.

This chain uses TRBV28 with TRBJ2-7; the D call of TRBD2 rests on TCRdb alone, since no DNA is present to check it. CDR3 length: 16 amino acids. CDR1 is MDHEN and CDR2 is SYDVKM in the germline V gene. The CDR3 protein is CASIALGQGLLYEQYF.

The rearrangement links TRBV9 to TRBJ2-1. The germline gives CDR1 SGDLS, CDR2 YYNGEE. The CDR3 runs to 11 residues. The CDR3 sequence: CASSVSDEQFF.

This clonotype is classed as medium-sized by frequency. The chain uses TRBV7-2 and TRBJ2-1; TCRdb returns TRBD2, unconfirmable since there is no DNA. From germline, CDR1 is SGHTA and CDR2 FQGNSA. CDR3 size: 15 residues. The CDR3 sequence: CASSQREVSYNEQFF.

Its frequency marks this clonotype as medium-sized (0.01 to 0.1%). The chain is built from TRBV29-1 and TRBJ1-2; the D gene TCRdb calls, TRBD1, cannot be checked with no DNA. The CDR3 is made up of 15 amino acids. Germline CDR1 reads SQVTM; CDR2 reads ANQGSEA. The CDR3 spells CSGRIGGGSDYGYTF.

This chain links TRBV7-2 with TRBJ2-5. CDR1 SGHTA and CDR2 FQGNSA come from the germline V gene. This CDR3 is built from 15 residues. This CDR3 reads CASSLGGSPAETQYF.

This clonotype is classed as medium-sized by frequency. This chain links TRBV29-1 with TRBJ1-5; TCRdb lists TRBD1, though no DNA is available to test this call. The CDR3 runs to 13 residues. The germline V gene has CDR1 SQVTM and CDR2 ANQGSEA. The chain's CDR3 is CSVDRGDGQPQHF.